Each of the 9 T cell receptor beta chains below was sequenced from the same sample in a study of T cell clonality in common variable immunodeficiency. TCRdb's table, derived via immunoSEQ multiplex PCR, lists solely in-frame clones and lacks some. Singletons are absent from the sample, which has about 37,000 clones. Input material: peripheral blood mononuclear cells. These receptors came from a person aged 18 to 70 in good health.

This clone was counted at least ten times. This chain's CDR3 is CASSLAQAGLTDTQYF. Incomplete CDR3 DNA: TGCGCCAGCAGCTTGGCCCAGGCAGGCCTAACAGATACG. This sequence joins TRBV5-1 and TRBJ2-3; unclear D gene. The CDR3 goes on 3 residues after the read ends, and that part is filled in from the germline J gene. CDR1 SGHRS and CDR2 YFSETQ come from the germline V gene. The CDR3 is 16 residues long. V was shortened by 0 bases and J by 3 bases, with 14 bases between the two germline ends.

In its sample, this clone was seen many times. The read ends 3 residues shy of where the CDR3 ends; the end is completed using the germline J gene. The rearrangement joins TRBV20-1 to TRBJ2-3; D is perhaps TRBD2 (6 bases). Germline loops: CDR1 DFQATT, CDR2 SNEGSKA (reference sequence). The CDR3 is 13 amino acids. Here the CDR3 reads CSARETSGPSQYF. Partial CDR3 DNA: TGCAGTGCTAGAGAAACCAGCGGGCCGTCG.

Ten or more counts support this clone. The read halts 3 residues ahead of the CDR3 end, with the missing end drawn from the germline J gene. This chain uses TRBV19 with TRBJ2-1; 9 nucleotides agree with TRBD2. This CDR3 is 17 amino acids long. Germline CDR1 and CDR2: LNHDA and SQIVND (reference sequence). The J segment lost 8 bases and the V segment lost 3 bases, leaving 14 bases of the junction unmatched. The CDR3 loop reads CASSIRPSGGRADEQFF. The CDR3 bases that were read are TGTGCCAGTAGTATTCGCCCCTCGGGCGGGAGGGCGGATGAG.

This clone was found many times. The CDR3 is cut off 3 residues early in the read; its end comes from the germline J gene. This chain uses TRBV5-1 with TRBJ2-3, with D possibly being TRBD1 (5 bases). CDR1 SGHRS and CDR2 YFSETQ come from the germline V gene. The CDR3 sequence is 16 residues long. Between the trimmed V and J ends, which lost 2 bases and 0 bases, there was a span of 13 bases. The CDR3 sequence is CASSFLGHSSTDTQYF. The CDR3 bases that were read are TGCGCCAGCAGCTTTTTAGGACACTCTAGCACAGATACG.

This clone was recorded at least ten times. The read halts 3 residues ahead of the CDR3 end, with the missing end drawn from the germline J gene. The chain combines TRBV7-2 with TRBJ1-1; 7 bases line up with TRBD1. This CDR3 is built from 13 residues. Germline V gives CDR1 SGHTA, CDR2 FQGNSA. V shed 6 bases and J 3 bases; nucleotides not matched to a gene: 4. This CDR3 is CASSLDRDTEAFF. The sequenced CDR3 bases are TGTGCCAGCAGTCTAGACAGGGACACTGAA.

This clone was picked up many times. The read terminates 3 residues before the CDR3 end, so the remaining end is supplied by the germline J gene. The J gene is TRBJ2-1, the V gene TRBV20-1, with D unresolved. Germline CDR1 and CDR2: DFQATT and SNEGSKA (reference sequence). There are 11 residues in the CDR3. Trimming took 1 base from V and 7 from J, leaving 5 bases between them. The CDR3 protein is CSARVRNEQFF. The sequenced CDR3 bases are TGCAGTGCTAGAGTACGGAATGAG.

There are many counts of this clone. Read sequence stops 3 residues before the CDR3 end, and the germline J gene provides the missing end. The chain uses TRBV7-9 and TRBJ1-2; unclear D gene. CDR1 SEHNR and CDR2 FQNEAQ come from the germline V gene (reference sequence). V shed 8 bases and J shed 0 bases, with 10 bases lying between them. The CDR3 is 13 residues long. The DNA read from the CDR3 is TGTGCCAGCGTCCAAGGTTCTAACTATGGC. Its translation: CASVQGSNYG. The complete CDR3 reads CASVQGSNYGYTF.

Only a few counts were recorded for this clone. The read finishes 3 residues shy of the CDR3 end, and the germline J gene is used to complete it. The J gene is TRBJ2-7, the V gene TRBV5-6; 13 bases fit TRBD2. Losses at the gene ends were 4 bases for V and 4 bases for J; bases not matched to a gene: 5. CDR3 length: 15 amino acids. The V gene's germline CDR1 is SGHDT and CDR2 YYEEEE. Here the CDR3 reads CASSEGLAGRYEQYF. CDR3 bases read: TGTGCCAGCAGCGAGGGACTAGCGGGAAGGTACGAG.

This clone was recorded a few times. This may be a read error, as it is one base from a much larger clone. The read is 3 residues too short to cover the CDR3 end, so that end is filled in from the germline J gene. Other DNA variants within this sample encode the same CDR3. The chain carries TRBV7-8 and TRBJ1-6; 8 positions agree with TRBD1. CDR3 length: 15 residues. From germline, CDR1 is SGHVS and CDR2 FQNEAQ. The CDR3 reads CASSPGTGYNSPLHF. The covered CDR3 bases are TGTGCCAGCAGCCCGGGGACAGGCTATAACTCACCC.